This passage covers 2 T cell receptor beta chains from one sample sequenced in a study of T-cell reconstitution after alpha-beta-depleted transplantation in children. TCRbeta library construction was performed incorporating unique molecular identifiers. TCRdb re-derived calls from the PCR reads in MiXCR, one entry per CDR3 protein. The table has 400,000 to 550,000 distinct CDR3 sequences, over 9.5% seen once; the top ten hold around 2%. Specimen: PBMCs, collected before TCRalphabeta/CD19-depleted stem cell transplant. These receptor sequences come from a child aged 2 to 10 with inherited bone marrow failure, due to receive a stem cell transplant.

This clonotype was found many times. This chain uses TRBV7-2 with TRBJ2-3; no clear D gene. The V gene lost 6 bases and the J gene lost 5 bases, with 15 bases spanning the gap. Germline V gene lookup returns CDR1 SGHTA and CDR2 FQGNSA. CDR3 size: 14 residues. The CDR3 protein is CASSFQTAGDTQYF. The CDR3 nucleotides are TGTGCCAGCAGTTTTCAGACCGCCGGAGATACGCAGTATTTT.

This chain joins TRBV4-2 and TRBJ1-2; D unresolved. V gave up 0 bases and J gave up 3 bases, with 5 bases separating them. The germline gives CDR1 LGHNA, CDR2 YNFKEQ. The CDR3 is made up of 13 amino acids. CDR3 bases: TGTGCCAGCAGCCAAGACGTAGACTATGGCTACACCTTC. Amino acid sequence: CASSQDVDYGYTF.